What follows are 17 T cell receptor beta chains derived from one specimen sequenced in a study of blood T cell repertoires in COVID-19. Clones were sequenced by immunoSEQ multiplex PCR, and TCRdb holds only the in-frame ones, with some missing. The sample holds 110,000 to 150,000 clones, roughly 79% seen once. Sequencing was done on a sample of peripheral blood. The receptors shown here come from a woman aged 60-70 years with acute or convalescent COVID-19.

The chain carries TRBV6-5 and TRBJ2-1; 10 nucleotides align to TRBD2. Germline CDR1 is MNHEY and CDR2 is SVGAGI. The ends lost 7 bases at V and 3 bases at J; junction bases unmatched: 3. This CDR3 is 14 amino acids long. The CDR3 protein is CASTSGGGYNEQFF. CDR3 bases: TGTGCCAGCACCAGCGGGGGGGGCTACAATGAGCAGTTCTTC.

The rearrangement uses TRBV5-6 and TRBJ2-7; 13 bases agree with TRBD2. V lost 0 bases, J lost 4 bases, and 1 base stayed unmatched. Germline V gives CDR1 SGHDT, CDR2 YYEEEE. The CDR3 runs 15 residues. CDR3 in amino acids: CASSLGLAGGYEQYF. The CDR3, as DNA: TGTGCCAGCAGCTTGGGACTAGCGGGAGGATACGAGCAGTACTTC. Full variable domain (remainder filled in from reference TRBV5-6 and TRBJ2-7): DAGVTQSPTHLIKTRGQQVTLRCSPKSGHDTVSWYQQALGQGPQFIFQYYEEEERQRGNFPDRFSGHQFPNYSSELNVNALLLGDSALYLCASSLGLAGGYEQYFGPGTRLTVT.

The gene calls are TRBV5-4 and TRBJ2-7; 7 bases are a match to TRBD1. Per the germline V gene, CDR1 is SGHNT and CDR2 is YYREEE (reference sequence). J was trimmed by 0 bases and V by 3 bases; bases with no gene match: 6. This CDR3 has 15 amino acids. DNA of the CDR3: TGTGCCAGCAGCTCCGGGACAGCCGTCTCCTACGAGCAGTACTTC. Amino acids: CASSSGTAVSYEQYF.

The chain employs TRBV6-5 and TRBJ2-2; possibly TRBD1 for D (6 bases). Deletions cut 5 bases from V and 4 bases from J, with 11 bases between. CDR1 and CDR2 from the germline V gene are MNHEY and SVGAGI. The length of the CDR3 is 14 residues. The CDR3 loop is CASSQGIGTGELFF. The CDR3 DNA is TGTGCCAGCAGTCAGGGGATTGGCACCGGGGAGCTGTTTTTT.

The chain recombines TRBV7-9 with TRBJ1-4; 10 positions agree with TRBD1. This CDR3 region has 16 residues. V shed 5 bases and J 3 bases; nucleotides not matched to a gene: 6. The V gene's germline CDR1 is SEHNR and CDR2 FQNEAQ (reference sequence). The CDR3 region has the DNA TGTGCCAGCAGCATAGGACAGGGGGGACCTAATGAAAAACTGTTTTTT. As protein: CASSIGQGGPNEKLFF.

Here the CDR3 reads CASINLRGRGHEQYF. As DNA, the CDR3 is TGTGCCAGCATTAACTTACGAGGGAGGGGACACGAGCAGTACTTC. The V call is TRBV27, the J call TRBJ2-7, with 7 bases that match TRBD2. CDR3 length equals 15 residues. The germline gives CDR1 MNHEY, CDR2 SMNVEV (reference sequence). Trimming at V came to 7 bases and at J to 5 bases, leaving 14 bases not matched to a gene.

This clone was observed a handful of times. Other nucleotide sequences in the sample specify the same CDR3. This chain uses TRBV2 with TRBJ2-1, with 8 bases lining up with TRBD2. The CDR3 has 14 residues. The V and J ends lost 8 bases and 0 bases, in that order; junction bases with no gene match: 3. The germline gives CDR1 SNHLY, CDR2 FYNNEI. The CDR3 nucleotides are TGTGCCAGCCGGGGGGGGAGCTCCTACAATGAGCAGTTCTTC. The encoded protein is CASRGGSSYNEQFF.

This chain links TRBV6-6 with TRBJ1-1, with D unresolved. The CDR3 is 14 residues long. Germline CDR1 MNHNY, CDR2 SVGAGI (reference sequence). Between the trimmed V and J ends, which lost 2 bases and 1 base, there was a span of 8 bases. Here the CDR3 reads CASSYTNKNTEAFF. CDR3 nucleotides: TGTGCCAGCAGTTACACAAATAAGAACACTGAAGCTTTCTTT.

About this clone: Other DNA sequences in this sample translate to the same CDR3. The chain employs TRBV7-9 and TRBJ2-1; the match to TRBD2 covers 9 bases. V lost 4 bases, J lost 8 bases, and 3 bases stayed unmatched. The V gene's germline CDR1 is SEHNR and CDR2 FQNEAQ (reference sequence). The CDR3 runs to 13 residues. For the CDR3, the DNA is TGTGCCAGCAGCTCCTGGACTAGCGATGAGCAGTTCTTC. It yields the protein CASSSWTSDEQFF.

The chain recombines TRBV6-5 with TRBJ1-6, with 7 nucleotides matching TRBD1. Looked up from germline, CDR1 is MNHEY and CDR2 is SVGAGI. V lost 3 bases and J lost 14; bases outside the gene matches: 10. CDR3 length: 14 residues. The CDR3 protein is CASSYTSGGMTLHF. The CDR3 region has the DNA TGTGCCAGCAGTTATACGTCAGGGGGGATGACCCTCCACTTT.

The rearrangement joins TRBV7-9 to TRBJ1-1; maybe TRBD1 (5 bases). This CDR3 comprises 13 residues. CDR1 and CDR2 (germline): SEHNR, FQNEAQ (reference sequence). V was trimmed by 8 bases and J by 4 bases, leaving 14 bases between them. The CDR3 is CASYNIGGTEAFF. For the CDR3, the DNA is TGTGCCAGCTATAATATCGGGGGCACTGAAGCTTTCTTT.

The chain carries TRBV19 and TRBJ1-1, with a weak D call TRBD1 (5 bases). The V end was cut by 5 bases, the J end by 0 bases, with 31 bases between. The CDR3 spans 21 residues. Germline CDR1 LNHDA, CDR2 SQIVND (reference sequence). The CDR3 loop is CASSRSQGRSLVGVVNTEAFF. CDR3 DNA sequence: TGTGCCAGTAGTCGGTCTCAGGGTCGGTCCCTGGTAGGTGTAGTGAACACTGAAGCTTTCTTT.

The rearrangement uses TRBV13 and TRBJ2-1; weak D call: TRBD2 (5 bases). CDR1 PRHDT and CDR2 FYEKMQ come from the germline V gene (reference sequence). V shed 5 bases and J shed 0 bases, with 11 bases lying between them. CDR3 length equals 15 residues. CDR3 in amino acids: CASSHSVSSYNEQFF. The DNA of the CDR3 is TGTGCCAGCAGCCATAGCGTTAGCTCCTACAATGAGCAGTTCTTC. The whole variable domain, remainder taken from reference TRBV13 and TRBJ2-1, is AAGVIQSPRHLIKEKRETATLKCYPIPRHDTVYWYQQGPGQDPQFLISFYEKMQSDKGSIPDRFSAQQFSDYHSELNMSSLELGDSALYFCASSHSVSSYNEQFFGPGTRLTVL.

This clone appeared a single time. This chain connects TRBV27 to TRBJ1-2, with TRBD1 matching 12 bases. CDR3 length: 14 residues. Germline CDR1 reads MNHEY; CDR2 reads SMNVEV (reference sequence). Losses at the gene ends were 4 bases for V and 7 bases for J; bases not matched to a gene: 4. CDR3 bases: TGTGCCAGCAGTTCAGGGACAGGGGGCTTTGGCTACACCTTC. Its translation is CASSSGTGGFGYTF.

The rearrangement joins TRBV30 to TRBJ2-5; 11 bases fit TRBD2. The CDR3 has 13 amino acids. J lost 9 bases, V lost 0 bases, and 3 bases had no gene match. Germline V gene data show CDR1 as GTSNPN and CDR2 as SVGIG (reference sequence). In DNA form, the CDR3 reads TGTGCCTGGAGTGTACTTAGCGGGAGGGCCCAGTACTTC. Translated, it gives CAWSVLSGRAQYF.

In its sample, this clone was seen a few times. The V call is TRBV29-1, the J call TRBJ1-1, with 9 nucleotides matching TRBD1. J was trimmed by 5 bases and V by 5 bases; bases with no gene match: 9. CDR3 length equals 14 residues. Germline CDR1 reads SQVTM; CDR2 reads ANQGSEA. The CDR3 coding sequence is TGCAGCGTTATAAATACAGGGGGCTGGACTGAAGCTTTCTTT. This translates into CSVINTGGWTEAFF.

J is TRBJ2-2 and V is TRBV24-1; tentatively, D is TRBD1 (5 bases). The germline V and J ends were trimmed by 7 bases and 7 bases, with 15 bases remaining between them. This CDR3 contains 14 residues. In germline, CDR1 is KGHDR, CDR2 SFDVKD. For the CDR3, the DNA is TGTGCCACCAGAGAAGACCCAGGGCTCGGGGAGCTGTTTTTT. Encoded protein: CATREDPGLGELFF.